This TCR beta chain derives from a study of T cell responses to AZD1222 COVID-19 vaccine. Trimming took off 0 bases at V and 0 bases at J, with 6 bases between the two ends. Germline values: CDR1 SGDLS, CDR2 YYNGEE. This CDR3 spans 14 amino acids. The repertoire was sequenced with immunoSEQ multiplex PCR; TCRdb's copy has only in-frame clones and lacks some. The sample holds roughly 70,000 clones, about nine tenths seen once. The source was peripheral blood, collected 28 days after the second dose of the MenACWY control vaccine. This sequence joins TRBV9 and TRBJ2-5; D not certain. The clonotype originates from an adult who received the MenACWY meningococcal vaccine as a control. For the CDR3, the DNA is TGTGCCAGCAGCGTAGGGGGAAACCAAGAGACCCAGTACTTC. Translating gives CASSVGGNQETQYF.